Listed here is a single TCR beta chain. Its antigen is undetermined. This sample stems from a study of beta chain features in type 1 diabetes. General study findings and limits: Across all four CD4+ subsets, people with type 1 diabetes showed modestly shorter TCRB CDR3s. The VDJ junctions of type 1 diabetes patients carried fewer insertions and more deletions.

What was sequenced were expressed TCRB transcripts, since all of the isolated RNA had been reverse transcribed. The table came from immunoSEQ multiplex PCR; TCRdb's copy has only in-frame clones and leaves some out. This sample yields under 300,000 clones, of which around 16% are seen a single time; more than 0.075% belongs to the top ten. CDR1 SQVTM and CDR2 ANQGSEA come from the germline V gene. V lost 3 bases and J 0 bases, leaving 8 bases between the germline ends. This CDR3 has 13 amino acids. The source material was naive CD4+ T cells from blood. The gene calls are TRBV29-1 and TRBJ2-5; no clear D. This TCR was recovered from a man aged 30 to 39 with type 1 diabetes. This CDR3 is CSVDAVNQETQYF. CDR3 coding DNA: TGCAGCGTTGATGCTGTGAACCAAGAGACCCAGTACTTC.